A selection of T cell receptor beta chains follows, all from one sample in a study of T cell changes during pregnancy in multiple sclerosis. The table came from immunoSEQ multiplex PCR; TCRdb's copy has only in-frame clones and leaves some out. This sample has around 88,000 clones, with 92% found just once. The input for sequencing was peripheral blood, taken after pregnancy. These receptors all come from a female donor in good health, enrolled as a control in a pregnancy study. CDR3s include the opening cysteine and the closing phenylalanine or tryptophan. Fields, in order: clone size, D gene, V gene, J gene, CDR3 DNA, CDR3 protein. A D gene is named only where the DNA matches it firmly. Size is stated for part of the rows, as once, few or many counts, or as a class when the clone is expanded.

>.|TRBD1|TRBV5-1|TRBJ2-2
TGCGCCAGCAGCTTACTGACAGGGGGGAACGGGGAGCTGTTTTTT
CASSLLTGGNGELFF
>.|.|TRBV10-3|TRBJ2-3
TGTGCCATCAACAGAGAAGTCACAGATACGCAGTATTTT
CAINREVTDTQYF
>.|.|TRBV28|TRBJ2-4
TGTGCCAGCAGTTCAGGCAGCTCCTTAGCCAAAAACATTCAGTACTTC
CASSSGSSLAKNIQYF
>once|.|TRBV6-1|TRBJ2-7
TGTGCCAGCAGTGAAACGGTCAGGGATACCTACGAGCAGTACTTC
CASSETVRDTYEQYF
>.|TRBD2|TRBV9|TRBJ2-1
TGTGCCAGCAGCGTAGACCCAGGGGCGGGGGGAATTCACAATGAGCAGTTCTTC
CASSVDPGAGGIHNEQFF
>.|TRBD2|TRBV4-1|TRBJ2-1
TGCGCCAGCAGCAGTAGCGGGGATGAGCAGTTCTTC
CASSSSGDEQFF
>.|.|TRBV5-4|TRBJ1-1
TGTGCCAGCAGCTTGGGCGGACGAAGTGGGAGCACTGAAGCTTTCTTT
CASSLGGRSGSTEAFF
>.|TRBD1|TRBV18|TRBJ2-1
TGTGCCAGCTCACCCAGTCCCGGGACAGGGTTGGGGTACAATGAGCAGTTCTTC
CASSPSPGTGLGYNEQFF
>few|.|TRBV19|TRBJ2-2
TGTGCCAGTAGTTCCCAAAACACCGGGGAGCTGTTTTTT
CASSSQNTGELFF
>.|TRBD1|TRBV2|TRBJ2-6
TGTGCCAGCAGTGATCGGACAGGGGGGATCAACTCTGGGGCCAACGTCCTGACTTTC
CASSDRTGGINSGANVLTF
>.|TRBD2|TRBV7-2|TRBJ2-5
TGTGCCAGCAGCTTAGGTCGGCTAGCGGCCTCCGAGACCCAGTACTTC
CASSLGRLAASETQYF
>.|.|TRBV6-1|TRBJ1-6
TGTGCCAGCAGTGAAGGAGGGAATTCACCCCTCCACTTT
CASSEGGNSPLHF
>.|TRBD1|TRBV14|TRBJ2-1
TGTGCCAGCAGCCAAGACCACAGGGGCTGGGGCTACAATGAGCAGTTCTTC
CASSQDHRGWGYNEQFF
>.|TRBD2|TRBV11-2|TRBJ2-2
TGTGCCAGCAGCTTAGAACTAGCGGGAGGGTCCGGGGAGCTGTTTTTT
CASSLELAGGSGELFF
>.|TRBD1|TRBV6-1|TRBJ1-4
TGTGCCAGCAGTGAGCTACAGGGGGCGGTTGAAAAACTGTTTTTT
CASSELQGAVEKLFF
>.|TRBD1|TRBV6-1|TRBJ2-3
TGTGCCAGCAGTGAAGCTCGAGGACAGGGATTTAGCACAGATACGCAGTATTTT
CASSEARGQGFSTDTQYF
>.|.|TRBV7-9|TRBJ1-1
TGTGCCGGATTGAGGGAGGGGATGAACACTGAAGCTTTCTTT
CAGLREGMNTEAFF
>.|TRBD1|TRBV7-9|TRBJ2-7
TGTGCCAGCAGCTTCACAGGGGTCCACGAGCAGTACTTC
CASSFTGVHEQYF
>.|TRBD1|TRBV2|TRBJ1-5
TGTGCCAGTTCGTCGGACAGGGGGGGTCAGCCCCAGCATTTT
CASSSDRGGQPQHF
>.|TRBD1|TRBV4-1|TRBJ1-1
TGCGCCAGCAACCAGGGGGGGGTTAAGGGCACTGAAGCTTTCTTT
CASNQGGVKGTEAFF
>.|.|TRBV30|TRBJ1-1
TGTGCCTCAGACCGAGGGCTAGGAGAAGCTTTCTTT
CASDRGLGEAFF
>.|TRBD1|TRBV6-1|TRBJ1-5
TGTGCCAGCAACTTTGACAGGGGTGGTCAGCCCCAGCATTTT
CASNFDRGGQPQHF
>.|.|TRBV4-2|TRBJ2-1
TGTGCCAGCAGCCAAGATGGCCAGCGTGAGCAGTTCTTC
CASSQDGQREQFF
>.|.|TRBV6-6|TRBJ1-1
TGTGCCAGCAGTCTCGACAGTGGCTTTGAAGCTTTCTTT
CASSLDSGFEAFF
>.|TRBD1|TRBV5-4|TRBJ2-2
TGTGCCAGCAGCCCCCCGGGACAGGGGGTTATCACCGGGGAGCTGTTTTTT
CASSPPGQGVITGELFF
>.|TRBD2|TRBV7-2|TRBJ2-7
TGTGCCAGCAGCTTATACGGGGGGGAGCAGTACTTC
CASSLYGGEQYF
>.|TRBD1|TRBV28|TRBJ2-1
TGTGCCAGCCTTATAGGGACAGGGGTTAAGGATGAGCAGTTCTTC
CASLIGTGVKDEQFF
>.|.|TRBV2|TRBJ2-5
TGTATAGGGGGGGACCAAGAGACCCAGTACTTC
CIGGDQETQYF
>.|.|TRBV7-7|TRBJ1-1
TGTGCTAGCAGCTCAATGCGGAGTCTGAACACTGAAGCTTTCTTT
CASSSMRSLNTEAFF
>.|TRBD1|TRBV2|TRBJ2-7
TGTGCCAGCAGTGAAGCCGGGACAGACTACGAGCAGTACTTC
CASSEAGTDYEQYF
>.|.|TRBV30|TRBJ1-5
TGTGCCTGGAGTCAACAGGTTGGCAATCAGCCCCAGCATTTT
CAWSQQVGNQPQHF
>.|TRBD1|TRBV5-1|TRBJ2-5
TGCGCCAGCAATACCGGACAGGGCCAAGAGACCCAGTACTTC
CASNTGQGQETQYF
>.|.|TRBV19|TRBJ2-1
TGTGCCAGTAGTCCGACAGTCCGTTACTACAATGAGCAGTTCTTC
CASSPTVRYYNEQFF
>.|.|TRBV7-2|TRBJ1-4
TGTGCCAGCAGCCCCGGGCGGGGTGAAAAACTGTTTTTT
CASSPGRGEKLFF
>.|TRBD1|TRBV14|TRBJ2-7
TGTGCCAGCAGCCAGACAACAGGGGGCAGGTACTTC
CASSQTTGGRYF
>.|.|TRBV5-4|TRBJ1-2
TGTGCCAGCAGCTTGGGCGCATTGGGAGCTGGCTACACCTTC
CASSLGALGAGYTF
>.|TRBD1|TRBV28|TRBJ1-4
TGTGCCAGCAGAGAAGGGACAGCACGGGAAAAACTGTTTTTT
CASREGTAREKLFF
>.|.|TRBV10-3|TRBJ2-7
TGTGCCACCCAAAGCGGCTCCTACGAGCAGTACTTC
CATQSGSYEQYF
>.|TRBD2|TRBV10-3|TRBJ2-1
TGTGCCATCGCCTCCACTAGCGGAAGCTACAATGAGCAGTTCTTC
CAIASTSGSYNEQFF
>.|TRBD2|TRBV7-7|TRBJ2-3
TGTGCTAGCAGCCCCGCGGTGCGAGCGGGGGCGTCGGGTACGCAGTATTTT
CASSPAVRAGASGTQYF
>.|.|TRBV7-8|TRBJ1-3
TGTGCCAGCAGCTTAGTTGGAGGGCGAGGAAACACCATATATTTT
CASSLVGGRGNTIYF
>.|TRBD2|TRBV11-2|TRBJ2-7
TGTGCCAGCAGCTTACTAGCGGGGGGCCTTATCTACGAGCAGTACTTC
CASSLLAGGLIYEQYF
>.|TRBD2|TRBV6-4|TRBJ2-1
TGTGCCAGCAGTGAAAGCGGGGGGGCCGCCAATGAGCAGTTCTTC
CASSESGGAANEQFF
>.|TRBD1|TRBV19|TRBJ1-4
TGTGCCAGCATGAAACAGGGGGCGATAAGGAATGAAAAACTGTTTTTT
CASMKQGAIRNEKLFF
>once|.|TRBV30|TRBJ1-3
TGTGCCTGGAGTAAAAGGGGCTCGAGAAACACCATATATTTT
CAWSKRGSRNTIYF
>.|.|TRBV15|TRBJ2-7
TGTGCCACCAGCAGAGGTCTACAGGGACCCCCTTACGAGCAGTACTTC
CATSRGLQGPPYEQYF
>.|.|TRBV29-1|TRBJ2-7
TGCAGCGTTGACCGGGGTTTTGACGAGCAGTACTTC
CSVDRGFDEQYF
>once|.|TRBV5-5|TRBJ1-2
TGTGCCAGCAGCCCCGGCCCCAGCGGTGGCTACACCTTC
CASSPGPSGGYTF
>once|.|TRBV19|TRBJ2-7
TGTGCCAGTAGCGACTCGTCCGAGCAGTACTTC
CASSDSSEQYF
>.|TRBD2|TRBV7-2|TRBJ2-7
TGTGCCAGCAGCTCCCGAAGTAGCGGGAGCTACGAGCAGTACTTC
CASSSRSSGSYEQYF
>.|.|TRBV5-8|TRBJ1-6
TGTGCCAGCAGCTTTAACAGGGATTCACCCCTCCACTTT
CASSFNRDSPLHF